The next 30 T cell receptor beta chains were all read from a single sample in a study of T-cell memory formation after mild COVID-19. TCRdb re-derived calls from the 5' RACE reads in MiXCR, one entry per CDR3 protein. The table has about 390,000 distinct CDR3 sequences, about a sixth seen once. The sample comprised PBMCs or a T cell subset sorted from them (not recorded which). All receptors come from a man aged 18 to 29 who had mild COVID-19 (a few samples of this study predate the infection). Cell type and time point are not known.

The table lists this clonotype with many counts. The chain has TRBV12-3 or TRBV12-4 and TRBJ2-5, with TRBD1 matching 11 bases. The CDR3 is 15 amino acids. The junction had 7 bases not matched to a gene; V was cut back by 5 bases and J by 5 bases. CDR3 DNA: TGTGCCAGCAGTCCCCTCGGGACAGGGGGGGAGACCCAGTACTTC. Amino acids: CASSPLGTGGETQYF.

The rearrangement links TRBV27 to TRBJ2-7; D is perhaps TRBD1 (6 bases). V was pared by 2 bases and J by 3 bases, with 11 bases between. Germline V CDR1 and CDR2: MNHEY, SMNVEV (reference sequence). The CDR3 is 14 amino acids. In DNA, the CDR3 is TGTGCCAGCAGTTTAAGGGACATTGACTACGAGCAGTACTTC. Encoded protein: CASSLRDIDYEQYF.

The chain recombines TRBV20-1 with TRBJ1-3; a possible D gene is TRBD1 (6 bases). The germline V gene encodes CDR1 DFQATT and CDR2 SNEGSKA (reference sequence). This CDR3 has 14 residues. Trimming took off 5 bases at V and 4 bases at J, with 15 bases between the two ends. In DNA form, the CDR3 reads TGCAGTGCTTCACAGGGATTGACGGGAAACACCATATATTTT. Residues: CSASQGLTGNTIYF.

This sequence joins TRBV9 and TRBJ2-2; unclear D gene. V was pared by 2 bases and J by 2 bases, with 13 bases between. The CDR3 is made up of 16 amino acids. The V gene's germline CDR1 is SGDLS and CDR2 YYNGEE. The DNA of the CDR3 is TGTGCCAGCAGCGTTTTGAGGATCGCAAACACCGGGGAGCTGTTTTTT. Translation: CASSVLRIANTGELFF. The whole variable domain, remainder taken from reference TRBV9 and TRBJ2-2, is DSGVTQTPKHLITATGQRVTLRCSPRSGDLSVYWYQQSLDQGLQFLIQYYNGEERAKGNILERFSAQQFPDLHSELNLSSLELGDSALYFCASSVLRIANTGELFFGEGSRLTVL.

This clonotype was detected many times. The chain couples TRBV5-1 to TRBJ1-1; D is perhaps TRBD1 (6 bases). The V end lost 3 bases, the J end lost 2 bases, and 8 bases lay between the germline ends. This CDR3 contains 13 residues. CDR1 is SGHRS, CDR2 YFSETQ, per germline. CDR3 bases: TGCGCCAGCAGCTCGGACAGCAACACTGAAGCTTTCTTT. It translates to CASSSDSNTEAFF.

The genes are TRBV7-6 and TRBJ2-3; maybe TRBD2 (5 bases). V was shortened by 5 bases and J by 1 base, with 25 bases between the two germline ends. CDR3 length equals 19 residues. Germline V CDR1 and CDR2: SGHVS, FNYEAQ. The CDR3 DNA sequence: TGTGCCAGCAGCCAGAGAGGCTGGAGGAGAACGCCGGGCACAGATACGCAGTATTTT. Its translation: CASSQRGWRRTPGTDTQYF.

This clonotype appeared a few times. J is TRBJ2-3 and V is TRBV12-3 or TRBV12-4; D may be TRBD1 (6 bases). The ends were cut back, 6 bases at V and 3 bases at J, with 10 bases in the middle. The length of the CDR3 is 13 residues. This CDR3 is CASRPGATDTQYF. Here the CDR3 DNA reads TGTGCCAGCAGGCCAGGGGCGACAGATACGCAGTATTTT.

The V and J genes are TRBV18 and TRBJ2-7; TRBD1 matches at 7 bases. Germline loops: CDR1 KGHSH, CDR2 LQKENI. The ends lost 3 bases at V and 5 bases at J; junction bases unmatched: 10. CDR3 length equals 15 residues. The CDR3 loop reads CASSPKGGPSHEQYF. The CDR3 nucleotides read TGTGCCAGCTCACCTAAAGGGGGCCCCTCTCACGAGCAGTACTTC. Drawing the rest from reference TRBV18 and TRBJ2-7, the complete variable domain is NAGVMQNPRHLVRRRGQEARLRCSPMKGHSHVYWYRQLPEEGLKFMVYLQKENIIDESGMPKERFSAEFPKEGPSILRIQQVVRGDSAAYFCASSPKGGPSHEQYFGPGTRLTVT.

The chain combines TRBV6-2 or TRBV6-3 with TRBJ2-1; D uncertain. The CDR3 is 16 residues long. Trimming took off 5 bases at V and 7 bases at J, with 21 bases between the two ends. Per germline, CDR1 MNHEY and CDR2 SVGEGT. The CDR3, as DNA: TGTGCCAGCAGTGACGATAGACACTCACGGGCAAATGAGCAGTTCTTC. Encoded protein: CASSDDRHSRANEQFF.

DNA of the CDR3: TGTGCCAGCAGCCGGGACAGGGAAGACTATGGCTACACCTTC. Translation: CASSRDREDYGYTF. The gene calls are TRBV2 and TRBJ1-2; TRBD1 aligns across 9 bases. V lost 6 bases and J lost 3; bases outside the gene matches: 5. The CDR3 has 14 residues. The V gene's germline CDR1 is SNHLY and CDR2 FYNNEI.

The gene calls are TRBV9 and TRBJ1-2; D is uncertain. Germline CDR1 reads SGDLS; CDR2 reads YYNGEE. The CDR3 runs 12 residues. Trimming shortened V by 0 bases and J by 5 bases, and 5 bases separated the two germline ends. The CDR3 DNA sequence: TGTGCCAGCAGCGTAGATGGTTATGGCTACACCTTC. It translates to CASSVDGYGYTF.

This sequence joins TRBV10-2 and TRBJ2-5, with D perhaps being TRBD1 or TRBD2 (5 bases each). Germline CDR1 is WSHSY and CDR2 is SAAADI. Deletions cut 6 bases from V and 5 bases from J, with 22 bases between. This CDR3 spans 16 amino acids. DNA of the CDR3: TGCGCCAGCAGGGGACGAAAGGATGCCCCCTGGGAGACCCAGTACTTC. This gives the protein CASRGRKDAPWETQYF.

At least ten counts were recorded for this clonotype. This sequence joins TRBV5-1 and TRBJ2-3; the D gene is possibly TRBD2 (5 bases). Germline V CDR1 and CDR2: SGHRS, YFSETQ. Trimming removed 0 bases at V and 3 bases at J, with 8 bases between. The CDR3 covers 14 residues. CDR3 in amino acids: CASSLATGTDTQYF. The CDR3 DNA reads as TGCGCCAGCAGCTTGGCAACGGGGACAGATACGCAGTATTTT.

In its sample, this clonotype was seen a few times. The J gene is TRBJ1-4, the V gene TRBV4-1; tentatively, D is TRBD1 (5 bases). The V end lost 1 base, the J end lost 8 bases, and 14 bases lay between the germline ends. The germline gives CDR1 MGHRA, CDR2 YSYEKL. The CDR3 length is 15 residues. In nucleotides, the CDR3 is TGCGCCAGCAGCCAAGTGGGGGGGACGAAGGAAAAACTGTTTTTT. As protein: CASSQVGGTKEKLFF.

This clonotype was observed many times. The genes are TRBV7-9 and TRBJ2-3; TRBD2 matches 8 bases. CDR1 SEHNR and CDR2 FQNEAQ come from the germline V gene (reference sequence). The CDR3 extends over 14 amino acids. J gave up 6 bases and V 5 bases, and 7 bases lay outside the gene matches. The CDR3 loop is CASSPSGGLDTQYF. For the CDR3, the DNA is TGTGCCAGCAGCCCCAGCGGGGGCTTGGATACGCAGTATTTT.

This chain uses TRBV11-2 with TRBJ2-5; TRBD1 or TRBD2 may be the D gene (6 bases each). The CDR3 spans 15 residues. V was trimmed by 1 base and J by 4 bases, leaving 13 bases between them. Germline values: CDR1 SGHAT, CDR2 FQNNGV. The CDR3 is CASSLAEGGLETQYF. CDR3 in DNA: TGTGCCAGCAGCTTAGCCGAGGGGGGATTAGAGACCCAGTACTTC.

This clonotype has just a few counts. The rearrangement uses TRBV12-3 or TRBV12-4 and TRBJ2-5; the D is unclear. This CDR3 contains 14 residues. V lost 8 bases, J lost 1 base, and 14 bases lay in between. The CDR3 DNA is TGTGCCAGCGGGGATTCAGGAGTCCAAGAGACCCAGTACTTC. It encodes CASGDSGVQETQYF.

Written as DNA, the CDR3 is TGTGCCAGCAGCGCATCAAGGGGGTCCTACGAGCAGTACTTC. Protein product: CASSASRGSYEQYF. The chain links TRBV9 to TRBJ2-7, with D perhaps TRBD1 (6 bases). The germline gives CDR1 SGDLS, CDR2 YYNGEE. The CDR3 covers 14 residues. The germline V and J ends were trimmed by 3 bases and 1 base, with 11 bases remaining between them.

In this sample, this clonotype turned up a few times. The V call is TRBV4-3, the J call TRBJ2-2; TRBD2 matches 10 bases. The CDR3 totals 18 residues. Germline CDR1 reads LGHNA; CDR2 reads YSLEER. V shed 1 base, J shed 1 base, and the junction held 6 bases outside the gene matches. CDR3 sequence reads: CASSQATASGGNTGELFF. The CDR3 region has the DNA TGCGCCAGCAGCCAAGCCACCGCTAGCGGGGGGAACACCGGGGAGCTGTTTTTT.

CDR3: CASSLAPGMAVDNSPLHF. The CDR3 region has the DNA TGCGCCAGCAGCCTCGCGCCTGGGATGGCGGTAGATAATTCACCCCTCCACTTT. This chain links TRBV4-1 with TRBJ1-6; D not certain. The CDR3 runs 18 residues. Trimming took 4 bases from V and 5 from J, leaving 21 bases between them. CDR1 is MGHRA, CDR2 YSYEKL, per germline.

This clonotype has more than one count but fewer than ten. The chain employs TRBV20-1 and TRBJ2-5; 7 bases agree with TRBD2. Germline lookup yields CDR1 DFQATT and CDR2 SNEGSKA (reference sequence). The CDR3 consists of 15 residues. V lost 0 bases, J lost 5 bases, and 9 bases stayed unmatched. The CDR3: CSARDGRGREETQYF. The CDR3 nucleotides read TGCAGTGCTAGAGATGGCCGGGGGAGGGAGGAGACCCAGTACTTC.

Concerning this clonotype: A much larger clone differs by one base, so this may be a read error. The chain joins TRBV20-1 to TRBJ2-5; TRBD2 matches 8 bases. Germline CDR1 DFQATT, CDR2 SNEGSKA (reference sequence). The CDR3 is made up of 13 amino acids. The CDR3 protein is CSALAGNQETKYF. The DNA of the CDR3 is TGCAGTGCTTTAGCGGGGAACCAAGAGACCAAGTACTTC.

The gene calls are TRBV7-9 and TRBJ1-1; D unclear. The CDR3 is made up of 15 amino acids. Germline loops: CDR1 SEHNR, CDR2 FQNEAQ (reference sequence). Between the trimmed V and J ends, which lost 1 base and 2 bases, there was a span of 11 bases. The CDR3 reads CASSLVSGKNTEAFF. CDR3 nucleotide sequence: TGTGCCAGCAGCTTAGTGTCGGGGAAAAACACTGAAGCTTTCTTT.

This clonotype has more than one count but fewer than ten. CDR3 coding DNA: TGTGCCATCAGTGAGTCGAGGCTCGGGGATACGCAGTATTTT. Its translation: CAISESRLGDTQYF. This chain links TRBV10-3 with TRBJ2-3; no firm D call. The CDR3 is 14 amino acids. In germline, CDR1 is ENHRY, CDR2 SYGVKD. The V gene lost 0 bases and the J gene lost 6 bases, with 10 bases spanning the gap.

The rearrangement joins TRBV20-1 to TRBJ2-4, with TRBD1 matching over 9 bases. V gave up 6 bases and J gave up 8 bases; unmatched junction bases: 2. CDR1 and CDR2 from the germline V gene are DFQATT and SNEGSKA (reference sequence). This CDR3 has 11 residues. The CDR3, as DNA: TGCAGTGCAGACAGGGGGGACATTCAGTACTTC. Its translation: CSADRGDIQYF.

V is TRBV5-6 and J is TRBJ1-1, with 9 bases fitting TRBD1. The V gene end was trimmed by 0 bases and the J gene end by 11 bases; junction bases not matched to a gene: 11. Germline-derived CDR1 and CDR2 are SGHDT and YYEEEE. The CDR3 loop spans 15 amino acids. CDR3 protein: CASSLVVGDREVAFF. The CDR3 nucleotides are TGTGCCAGCAGCTTGGTTGTTGGGGACAGGGAAGTTGCTTTCTTT. Supplemented by reference TRBV5-6 and TRBJ1-1, the full variable domain reads DAGVTQSPTHLIKTRGQQVTLRCSPKSGHDTVSWYQQALGQGPQFIFQYYEEEERQRGNFPDRFSGHQFPNYSSELNVNALLLGDSALYLCASSLVVGDREVAFFGQGTRLTVV.

A few counts support this clonotype. V usage is TRBV29-1 and J usage is TRBJ2-7; D not certain. This CDR3 comprises 13 residues. V lost 7 bases, J lost 5 bases, and 18 bases lay in between. Germline CDR1 SQVTM, CDR2 ANQGSEA. In nucleotides, the CDR3 is TGCAGCGCCGAAGGGCCCACAGCAAACGAGCAGTACTTC. Its protein is CSAEGPTANEQYF.

This sequence joins TRBV2 and TRBJ2-7; 8 bases agree with TRBD2. CDR1 SNHLY and CDR2 FYNNEI come from the germline V gene. V shed 7 bases, J shed 5 bases, and the junction held 7 bases outside the gene matches. The CDR3 is 13 residues long. Here the CDR3 reads CASKESGGNEQYF. The CDR3 nucleotides read TGTGCCAGCAAAGAGAGCGGGGGCAACGAGCAGTACTTC.

In this sample, this clonotype turned up many times. CDR3 in amino acids: CASTRGSGNTIYF. Written as DNA, the CDR3 is TGCGCCAGCACCCGTGGCTCTGGAAACACCATATATTTT. V usage is TRBV5-1 and J usage is TRBJ1-3; D ambiguous. Trimming pared 6 bases from V and 0 bases from J, leaving 7 bases between. Germline V gene data show CDR1 as SGHRS and CDR2 as YFSETQ. The CDR3 runs 13 residues.

The V gene is TRBV12-3 or TRBV12-4, the J gene TRBJ2-3; TRBD2 matches at 11 bases. V trimming: 4 bases; J trimming: 14 bases; junction bases outside the gene matches: 17. The CDR3 contains 16 residues. CDR3 amino acids: CASSSTSGGRLYLVYF. The CDR3 region has the DNA TGTGCCAGCAGTTCAACTAGCGGGGGCCGACTCTACCTCGTGTATTTT.